Given below is one T cell receptor beta chain in context. Its target is unknown. The data were taken from a study of cytomegalovirus exposure and HLA in healthy donors. On the study more broadly: From HLA-typed donors, an early data release held about 92 million unique TCRs. Overall study findings and caveats: In the analysis, some V segments, TRBV6-2 and TRBV6-3 included, were excluded as indistinguishable. Among TCR beta chains, those listed as cytomegalovirus-associated numbered approximately 150.

Germline V lookup: CDR1 SGHAT, CDR2 FQNNGV. There are 13 residues in the CDR3. V gave up 5 bases and J gave up 0 bases, with 7 bases separating them. In the PCR, 60 Vbeta and 13 Jbeta primers were used. Sequencing was performed with immunoSEQ multiplex PCR; in TCRdb, only in-frame clones are kept and a portion is missing. Of 45,000 or so clones in the sample, about three quarters are singletons; the top ten hold roughly 3.4%. The source is a woman in her twenties or thirties in good health and CMV-seronegative. This chain links TRBV11-2 with TRBJ1-2, with D possibly matching TRBD1 (5 bases). The material sequenced was PBMCs. Here the CDR3 reads CASSPGANYGYTF. The DNA for the CDR3 is TGTGCCAGCAGCCCGGGGGCTAACTATGGCTACACCTTC.